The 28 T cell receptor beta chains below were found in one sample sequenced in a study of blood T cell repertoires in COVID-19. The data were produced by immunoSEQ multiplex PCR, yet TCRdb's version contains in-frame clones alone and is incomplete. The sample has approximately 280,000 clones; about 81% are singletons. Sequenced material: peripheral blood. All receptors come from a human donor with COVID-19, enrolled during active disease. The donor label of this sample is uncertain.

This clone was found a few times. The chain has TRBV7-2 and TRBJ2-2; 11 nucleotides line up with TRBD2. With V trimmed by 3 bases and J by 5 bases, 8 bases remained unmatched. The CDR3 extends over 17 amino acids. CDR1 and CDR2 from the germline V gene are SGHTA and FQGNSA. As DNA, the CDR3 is TGTGCCAGCAGCTTCAGGCTAGCGGGAGGAAGGACCGGGGAGCTGTTTTTT. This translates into CASSFRLAGGRTGELFF.

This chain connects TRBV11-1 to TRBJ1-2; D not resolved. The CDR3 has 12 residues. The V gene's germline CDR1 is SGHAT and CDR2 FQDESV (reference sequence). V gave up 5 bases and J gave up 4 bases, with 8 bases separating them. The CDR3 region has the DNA TGTGCCAGCAGCGGGAGAGGCTATGGCTACACCTTC. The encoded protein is CASSGRGYGYTF.

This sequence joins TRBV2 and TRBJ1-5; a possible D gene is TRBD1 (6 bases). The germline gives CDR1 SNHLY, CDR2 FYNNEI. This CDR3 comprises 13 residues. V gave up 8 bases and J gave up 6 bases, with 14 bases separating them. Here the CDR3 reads CASSGEGRQPQHF. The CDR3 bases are TGTGCCAGCTCAGGGGAAGGGCGTCAGCCCCAGCATTTT.

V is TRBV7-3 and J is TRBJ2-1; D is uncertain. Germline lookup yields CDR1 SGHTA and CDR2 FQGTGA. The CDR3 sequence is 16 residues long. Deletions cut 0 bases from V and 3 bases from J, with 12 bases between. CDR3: CASSLTSRLDYNEQFF. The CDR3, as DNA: TGTGCCAGCAGCTTAACGTCGAGACTGGACTACAATGAGCAGTTCTTC. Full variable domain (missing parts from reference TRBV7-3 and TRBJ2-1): GAGVSQTPSNKVTEKGKYVELRCDPISGHTALYWYRQSLGQGPEFLIYFQGTGAADDSGLPNDRFFAVRPEGSVSTLKIQRTERGDSAVYLCASSLTSRLDYNEQFFGPGTRLTVL.

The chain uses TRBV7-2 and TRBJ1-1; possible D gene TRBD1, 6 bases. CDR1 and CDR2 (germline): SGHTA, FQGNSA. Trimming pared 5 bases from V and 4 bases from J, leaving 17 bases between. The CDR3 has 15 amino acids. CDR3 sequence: CASSPDSTGCTEAFF. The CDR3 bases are TGTGCCAGCAGCCCTGACTCGACAGGTTGCACTGAAGCTTTCTTT.

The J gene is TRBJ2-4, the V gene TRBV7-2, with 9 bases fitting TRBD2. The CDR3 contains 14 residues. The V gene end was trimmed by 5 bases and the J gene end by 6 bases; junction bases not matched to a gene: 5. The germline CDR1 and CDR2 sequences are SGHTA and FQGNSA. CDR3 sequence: CASSPSTSGNIQYF. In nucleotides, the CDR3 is TGTGCCAGCAGCCCATCGACTAGCGGAAACATTCAGTACTTC.

The CDR3 DNA reads TGTGCCAGCAGGCCCCGGCCTGATCAGCCGGGACAGGGGATTACGCAGTATTTT. Translation gives CASRPRPDQPGQGITQYF. J is TRBJ2-3 and V is TRBV3-1 (or the pseudogene TRBV3-2), with 10 positions matching TRBD1. Germline V CDR1 and CDR2: LGHDT, YNNKEL (reference sequence). V lost 6 bases to trimming and J lost 8 bases; unmatched junction nucleotides: 20. This CDR3 spans 18 amino acids.

The CDR3 nucleotides read TGTGCCAGCAGCGTAGGCCAGGGGGTACGAGAGACCCAGTACTTC. Amino acid sequence: CASSVGQGVRETQYF. This chain joins TRBV9 and TRBJ2-5; 7 positions match TRBD1. V shed 0 bases, J shed 4 bases, and the junction held 6 bases outside the gene matches. This CDR3 has 15 residues. Germline V gives CDR1 SGDLS, CDR2 YYNGEE.

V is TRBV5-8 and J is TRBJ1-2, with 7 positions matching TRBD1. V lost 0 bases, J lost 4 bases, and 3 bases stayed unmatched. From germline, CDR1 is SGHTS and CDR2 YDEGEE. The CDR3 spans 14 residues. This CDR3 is CASSLGPGGYGYTF. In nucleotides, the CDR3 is TGTGCCAGCAGCTTGGGCCCAGGGGGCTATGGCTACACCTTC.

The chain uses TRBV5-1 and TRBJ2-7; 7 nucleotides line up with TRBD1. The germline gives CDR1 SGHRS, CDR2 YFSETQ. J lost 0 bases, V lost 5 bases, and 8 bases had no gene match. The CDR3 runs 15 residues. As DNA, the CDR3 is TGCGCCAGCAGACGCTCCCGGGACAGCTCCTACGAGCAGTACTTC. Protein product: CASRRSRDSSYEQYF. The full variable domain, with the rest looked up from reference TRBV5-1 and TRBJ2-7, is KAGVTQTPRYLIKTRGQQVTLSCSPISGHRSVSWYQQTPGQGLQFLFEYFSETQRNKGNFPGRFSGRQFSNSRSEMNVSTLELGDSALYLCASRRSRDSSYEQYFGPGTRLTVT.

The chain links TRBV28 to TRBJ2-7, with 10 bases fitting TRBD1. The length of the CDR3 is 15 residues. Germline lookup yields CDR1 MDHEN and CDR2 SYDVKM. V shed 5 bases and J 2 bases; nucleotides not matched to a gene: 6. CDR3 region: CASSPTGGPTYEQYF. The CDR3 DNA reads TGTGCCAGCAGTCCGACAGGGGGCCCCACCTACGAGCAGTACTTC.

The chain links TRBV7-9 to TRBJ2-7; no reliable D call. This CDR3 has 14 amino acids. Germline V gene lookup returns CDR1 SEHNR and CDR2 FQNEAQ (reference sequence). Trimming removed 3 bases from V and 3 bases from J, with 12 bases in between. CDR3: CASSLAGKVYEQYF. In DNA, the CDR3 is TGTGCCAGCAGCTTGGCTGGCAAAGTCTACGAGCAGTACTTC. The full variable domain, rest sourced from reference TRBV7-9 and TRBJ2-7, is DTGVSQNPRHKITKRGQNVTFRCDPISEHNRLYWYRQTLGQGPEFLTYFQNEAQLEKSRLLSDRFSAERPKGSFSTLEIQRTEQGDSAMYLCASSLAGKVYEQYFGPGTRLTVT.

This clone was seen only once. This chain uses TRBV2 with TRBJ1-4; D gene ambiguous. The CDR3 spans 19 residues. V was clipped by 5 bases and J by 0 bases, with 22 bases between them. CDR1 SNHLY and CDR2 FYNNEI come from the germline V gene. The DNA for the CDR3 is TGTGCCAGCAGTCGGGGATTCCTATCGCAGAAAGCAACTAATGAAAAACTGTTTTTT. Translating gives CASSRGFLSQKATNEKLFF. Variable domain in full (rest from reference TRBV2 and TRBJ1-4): EPEVTQTPSHQVTQMGQEVILRCVPISNHLYFYWYRQILGQKVEFLVSFYNNEISEKSEIFDDQFSVERPDGSNFTLKIRSTKLEDSAMYFCASSRGFLSQKATNEKLFFGSGTQLSVL.

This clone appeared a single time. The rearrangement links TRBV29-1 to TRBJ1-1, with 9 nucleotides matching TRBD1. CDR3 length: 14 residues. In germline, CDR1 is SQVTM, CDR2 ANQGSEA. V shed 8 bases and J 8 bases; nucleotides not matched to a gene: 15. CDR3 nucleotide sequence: TGCAGCACTCCCGGGACAGGGTTATTCGGGGAAGCTTTCTTT. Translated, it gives CSTPGTGLFGEAFF.

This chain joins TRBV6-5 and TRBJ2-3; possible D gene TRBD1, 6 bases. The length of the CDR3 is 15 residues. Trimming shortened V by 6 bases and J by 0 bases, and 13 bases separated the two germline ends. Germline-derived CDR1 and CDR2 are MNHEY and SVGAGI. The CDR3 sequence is CASRADRPSTDTQYF. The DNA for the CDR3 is TGTGCCAGCAGAGCAGACAGGCCTAGCACAGATACGCAGTATTTT.

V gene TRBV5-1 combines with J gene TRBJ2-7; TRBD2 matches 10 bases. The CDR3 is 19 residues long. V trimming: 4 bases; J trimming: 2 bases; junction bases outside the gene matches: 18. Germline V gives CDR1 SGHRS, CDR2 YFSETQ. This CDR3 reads CASSRAGGASGSIAYEQYF. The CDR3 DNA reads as TGCGCCAGCAGCCGGGCAGGCGGGGCTAGCGGGAGTATCGCCTACGAGCAGTACTTC.

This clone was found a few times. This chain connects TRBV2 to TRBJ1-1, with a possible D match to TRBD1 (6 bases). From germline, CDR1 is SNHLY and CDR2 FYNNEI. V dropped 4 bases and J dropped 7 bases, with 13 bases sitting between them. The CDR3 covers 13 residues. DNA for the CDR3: TGTGCCAGCAGTGTTTACAGGGACCTTGAAGCTTTCTTT. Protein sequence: CASSVYRDLEAFF.

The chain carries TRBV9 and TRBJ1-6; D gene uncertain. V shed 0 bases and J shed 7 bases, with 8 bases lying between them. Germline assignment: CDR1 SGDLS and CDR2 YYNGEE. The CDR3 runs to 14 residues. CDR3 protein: CASSVGYRNSPLHF. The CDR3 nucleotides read TGTGCCAGCAGCGTAGGTTACAGAAATTCACCCCTCCACTTT. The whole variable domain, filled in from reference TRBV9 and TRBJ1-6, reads DSGVTQTPKHLITATGQRVTLRCSPRSGDLSVYWYQQSLDQGLQFLIQYYNGEERAKGNILERFSAQQFPDLHSELNLSSLELGDSALYFCASSVGYRNSPLHFGNGTRLTVT.

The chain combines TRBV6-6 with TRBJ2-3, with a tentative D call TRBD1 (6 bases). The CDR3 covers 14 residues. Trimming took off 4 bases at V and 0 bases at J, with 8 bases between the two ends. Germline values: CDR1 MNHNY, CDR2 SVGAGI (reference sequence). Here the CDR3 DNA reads TGTGCCAGCAGTTCAGGGGCTAGCACAGATACGCAGTATTTT. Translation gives CASSSGASTDTQYF.

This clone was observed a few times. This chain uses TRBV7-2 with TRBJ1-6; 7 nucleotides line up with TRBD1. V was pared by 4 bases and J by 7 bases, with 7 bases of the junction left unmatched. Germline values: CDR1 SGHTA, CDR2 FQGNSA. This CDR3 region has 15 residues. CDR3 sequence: CASSSRTGRNSPLHF. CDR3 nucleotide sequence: TGTGCCAGCAGCTCGAGGACAGGTCGCAATTCACCCCTCCACTTT. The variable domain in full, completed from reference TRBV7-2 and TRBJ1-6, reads GAGVSQSPSNKVTEKGKDVELRCDPISGHTALYWYRQSLGQGLEFLIYFQGNSAPDKSGLPSDRFSAERTGGSVSTLTIQRTQQEDSAVYLCASSSRTGRNSPLHFGNGTRLTVT.

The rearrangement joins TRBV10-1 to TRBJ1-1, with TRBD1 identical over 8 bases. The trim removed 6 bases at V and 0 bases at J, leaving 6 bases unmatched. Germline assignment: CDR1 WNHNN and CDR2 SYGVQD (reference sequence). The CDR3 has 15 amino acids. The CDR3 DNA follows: TGCGCCAGCAGCAGGGACAGGCCCATGAACACTGAAGCTTTCTTT. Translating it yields CASSRDRPMNTEAFF.

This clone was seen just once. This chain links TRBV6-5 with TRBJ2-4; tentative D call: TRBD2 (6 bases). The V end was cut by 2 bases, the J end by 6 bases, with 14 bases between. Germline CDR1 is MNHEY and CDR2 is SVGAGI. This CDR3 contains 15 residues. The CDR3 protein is CASSYSDPGANIQYF. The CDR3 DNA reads TGTGCCAGCAGTTACAGCGACCCGGGAGCAAACATTCAGTACTTC.

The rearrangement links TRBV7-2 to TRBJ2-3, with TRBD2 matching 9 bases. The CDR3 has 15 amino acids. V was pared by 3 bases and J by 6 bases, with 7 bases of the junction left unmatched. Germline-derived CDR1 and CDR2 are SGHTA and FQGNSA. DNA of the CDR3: TGTGCCAGCAGCTTTAGTAGCGGGAGTGGGGATACGCAGTATTTT. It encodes CASSFSSGSGDTQYF.

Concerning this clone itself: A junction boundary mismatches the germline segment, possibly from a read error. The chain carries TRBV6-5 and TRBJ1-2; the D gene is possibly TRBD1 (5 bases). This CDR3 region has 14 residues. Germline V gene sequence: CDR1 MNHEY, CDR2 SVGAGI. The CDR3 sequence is CASSDSGRNYGYTF. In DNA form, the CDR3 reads TGTGCCAGCAGTGACTCAGGGAGAAACTATGGCTACACCTTC.

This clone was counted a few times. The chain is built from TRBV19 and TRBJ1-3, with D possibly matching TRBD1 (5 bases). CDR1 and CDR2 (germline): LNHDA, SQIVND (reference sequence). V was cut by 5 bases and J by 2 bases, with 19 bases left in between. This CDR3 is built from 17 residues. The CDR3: CASSQRLGEDTGNTIYF. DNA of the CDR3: TGTGCCAGTAGTCAACGGCTCGGGGAGGACACTGGAAACACCATATATTTT. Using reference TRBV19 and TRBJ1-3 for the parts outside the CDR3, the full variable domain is DGGITQSPKYLFRKEGQNVTLSCEQNLNHDAMYWYRQDPGQGLRLIYYSQIVNDFQKGDIAEGYSVSREKKESFPLTVTSAQKNPTAFYLCASSQRLGEDTGNTIYFGEGSWLTVV.

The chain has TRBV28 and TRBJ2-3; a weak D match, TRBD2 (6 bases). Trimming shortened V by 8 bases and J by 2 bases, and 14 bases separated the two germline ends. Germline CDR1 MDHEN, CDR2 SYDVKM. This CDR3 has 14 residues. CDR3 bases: TGTGCCAGCGAGGGACTGGATAACACAGATACGCAGTATTTT. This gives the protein CASEGLDNTDTQYF. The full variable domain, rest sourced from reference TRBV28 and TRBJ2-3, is DVKVTQSSRYLVKRTGEKVFLECVQDMDHENMFWYRQDPGLGLRLIYFSYDVKMKEKGDIPEGYSVSREKKERFSLILESASTNQTSMYLCASEGLDNTDTQYFGPGTRLTVL.

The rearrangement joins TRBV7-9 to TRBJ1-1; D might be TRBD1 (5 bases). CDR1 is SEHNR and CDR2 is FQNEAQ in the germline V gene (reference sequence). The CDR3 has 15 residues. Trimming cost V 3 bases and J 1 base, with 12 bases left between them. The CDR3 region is CASSFSRGRNTEAFF. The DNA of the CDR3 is TGTGCCAGCAGCTTCTCCCGGGGGAGGAACACTGAAGCTTTCTTT.

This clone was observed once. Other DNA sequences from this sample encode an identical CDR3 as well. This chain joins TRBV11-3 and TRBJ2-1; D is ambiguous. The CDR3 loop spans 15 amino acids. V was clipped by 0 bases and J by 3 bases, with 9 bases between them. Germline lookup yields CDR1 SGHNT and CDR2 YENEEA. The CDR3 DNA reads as TGTGCCAGCAGCTTAGATCCTTCTAGCTACAATGAGCAGTTCTTC. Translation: CASSLDPSSYNEQFF. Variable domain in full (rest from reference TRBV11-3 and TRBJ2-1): EAGVVQSPRYKIIEKKQPVAFWCNPISGHNTLYWYLQNLGQGPELLIRYENEEAVDDSQLPKDRFSAERLKGVDSTLKIQPAELGDSAVYLCASSLDPSSYNEQFFGPGTRLTVL.